The present TCR beta chain was sequenced within a study of blood T cell repertoires in COVID-19. Study overall: The United States, Italy and Spain provided the acute and convalescent COVID-19 samples.

Clones were sequenced by immunoSEQ multiplex PCR, and TCRdb holds only the in-frame ones, with some missing. The table records tens of thousands of clones, about 86% of them present only once. In germline, CDR1 is LNHDA, CDR2 SQIVND (reference sequence). Between the trimmed V and J ends, which lost 7 bases and 4 bases, there was a span of 17 bases. This CDR3 comprises 15 residues. The sample was peripheral blood. This TCR was sampled from a human donor with acute or convalescent COVID-19. The donor label of this sample is uncertain. The chain links TRBV19 to TRBJ2-1; maybe TRBD1 (6 bases). The CDR3 sequence: CASKGAGAEYNEQFF. The CDR3 bases are TGTGCCAGTAAAGGGGCAGGGGCCGAGTACAATGAGCAGTTCTTC.